The source of this T cell receptor beta chain is a study of technical replicates of blood from several donors. Sequencing used immunoSEQ multiplex PCR; TCRdb keeps in-frame clones, though not all of them. The repertoire includes 80,000 or so clones, approximately 94% of them detected once, and around 0.37% sits in the top ten. Germline assignment: CDR1 LNHDA and CDR2 SQIVND (reference sequence). CDR3 length: 16 amino acids. Trimming cost V 3 bases and J 12 bases; bases outside gene matches: 15. The count of this clone is one. This chain connects TRBV19 to TRBJ2-1, with 9 positions matching TRBD1. The clonotype originates from a human donor in good health. Sequencing was performed on T cells isolated from PBMCs. Here the CDR3 DNA reads TGTGCCAGTAGTATGACCCCCCCCGGGACAGGGTTTGGGCAGTTCTTC. Protein product: CASSMTPPGTGFGQFF.